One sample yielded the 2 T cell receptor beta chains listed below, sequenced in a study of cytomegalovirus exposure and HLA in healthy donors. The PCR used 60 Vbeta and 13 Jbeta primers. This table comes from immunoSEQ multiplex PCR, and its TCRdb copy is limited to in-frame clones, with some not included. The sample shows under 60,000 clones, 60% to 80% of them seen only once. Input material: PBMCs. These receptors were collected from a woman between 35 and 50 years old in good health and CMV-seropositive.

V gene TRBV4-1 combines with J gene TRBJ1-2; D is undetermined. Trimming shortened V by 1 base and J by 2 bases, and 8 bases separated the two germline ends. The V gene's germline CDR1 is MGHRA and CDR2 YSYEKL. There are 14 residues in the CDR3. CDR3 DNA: TGCGCCAGCAGCCAAGTAAGCGACAACTATGGCTACACCTTC. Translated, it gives CASSQVSDNYGYTF.

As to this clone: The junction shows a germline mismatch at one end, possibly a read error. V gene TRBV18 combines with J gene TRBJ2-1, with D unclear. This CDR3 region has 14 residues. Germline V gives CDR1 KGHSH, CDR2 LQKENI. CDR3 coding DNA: TGTGCCAGCTCTCCACTCACGGAGTACAATGAGCAGTTCTTC. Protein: CASSPLTEYNEQFF. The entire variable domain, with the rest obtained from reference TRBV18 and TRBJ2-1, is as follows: NAGVMQNPRHLVRRRGQEARLRCSPMKGHSHVYWYRQLPEEGLKFMVYLQKENIIDESGMPKERFSAEFPKEGPSILRIQQVVRGDSAAYFCASSPLTEYNEQFFGPGTRLTVL.